This TCR beta chain was obtained from a study of T-cell memory formation after mild COVID-19. TCRdb analysed the 5' RACE reads with MiXCR anew, one entry per CDR3 protein. The sample yields about 500,000 distinct CDR3 sequences, around 21% seen once. Germline V CDR1 and CDR2: LNHDA, SQIVND (reference sequence). The CDR3 covers 13 residues. Trimming stripped 4 bases from V and 5 bases from J, with 10 bases between. The origin of this receptor is an adult woman who had mild COVID-19 (a few samples of this study predate the infection). Cell type and time point are not known. The sample taken for sequencing was PBMCs or a T cell subset sorted from them (not recorded which). The rearrangement joins TRBV19 to TRBJ2-3; D possibly corresponds to TRBD2 (6 bases). CDR3 nucleotides: TGTGCCAGTAGTAACAGGCGGGGAGATACGCAGTATTTT. Residues: CASSNRRGDTQYF.